What follows is one T cell receptor beta chain and its context. The source of the sample is a study of blood T cell repertoires in COVID-19. Across the whole study: The origin of the acute and convalescent COVID-19 samples was the United States, Italy and Spain.

Generated by immunoSEQ multiplex PCR, the TCRdb table keeps only in-frame clones and is missing some. The sample carries around 140,000 clones, around four fifths recorded once. This TCR derives from a human donor in a cohort sampled during active COVID-19. Sequencing used peripheral blood.

CDR3 amino acids: CASSQEGRYEKLFF. For the CDR3, the DNA is TGTGCCAGCAGCCAAGAGGGCAGGTATGAAAAACTGTTTTTT. The V and J genes are TRBV3-1 (or the pseudogene TRBV3-2) and TRBJ1-4, with unresolved D. The CDR3 is 14 residues long. Trimming removed 0 bases at V and 6 bases at J, with 8 bases between. Germline loops: CDR1 LGHDT, CDR2 YNNKEL (reference sequence).